The 10 T cell receptor beta chains given below trace back to one sample, sequenced in a study of chemoradiotherapy in HPV16-positive cancers (dated by TCRdb to 2022 to 2024). The method was the immunoSEQ multiplex PCR assay. TCRdb took over this immuneACCESS table, retaining in-frame rearrangements with V and J assigned. Such tables are incomplete; in checked studies, under half of the missing clones stem from an unresolved V gene, and the remainder is unexplained. The sample table holds approximately 12,000 clones, of which around three quarters were seen once. The ten largest clones add up to 2.2% of the sample. The specimen was collected from a patient who underwent chemoradiotherapy. These receptors were taken from a human donor with HPV-associated anogenital cancer.

The genes are TRBV5-6 and TRBJ2-5; 8 positions agree with TRBD2. The CDR3 totals 16 residues. From germline, CDR1 is SGHDT and CDR2 YYEEEE. V lost 4 bases to trimming and J lost 1 base; unmatched junction nucleotides: 9. The CDR3 sequence is CASSPGTRSRQETQYF. Written as DNA, the CDR3 is TGTGCCAGCAGCCCAGGGACTAGAAGCCGCCAAGAGACCCAGTACTTC.

V is TRBV7-3 and J is TRBJ2-1, with 7 positions matching TRBD2. This CDR3 has 12 residues. The germline CDR1 and CDR2 sequences are SGHTA and FQGTGA. V lost 1 base and J lost 10; bases outside the gene matches: 1. The CDR3 region has the DNA TGTGCCAGCAGCTTAAACGGGGGGGAGCAGTTCTTC. It codes for CASSLNGGEQFF. The whole variable domain, remainder taken from reference TRBV7-3 and TRBJ2-1, is GAGVSQTPSNKVTEKGKYVELRCDPISGHTALYWYRQSLGQGPEFLIYFQGTGAADDSGLPNDRFFAVRPEGSVSTLKIQRTERGDSAVYLCASSLNGGEQFFGPGTRLTVL.

V is TRBV5-1 and J is TRBJ2-5, with a tentative D call TRBD1 (5 bases). V lost 0 bases, J lost 2 bases, and 8 bases lay in between. Looked up from germline, CDR1 is SGHRS and CDR2 is YFSETQ. CDR3 size: 14 residues. CDR3 in DNA: TGCGCCAGCAGCTTGGAACAGGCGCAAGAGACCCAGTACTTC. The encoded protein is CASSLEQAQETQYF. Combining the CDR3 with reference TRBV5-1 and TRBJ2-5 gives the whole variable domain KAGVTQTPRYLIKTRGQQVTLSCSPISGHRSVSWYQQTPGQGLQFLFEYFSETQRNKGNFPGRFSGRQFSNSRSEMNVSTLELGDSALYLCASSLEQAQETQYFGPGTRLLVL.

In its sample, this clone was seen once. The chain employs TRBV19 and TRBJ1-1; TRBD1 is a possible D gene (5 bases). V lost 1 base, J lost 5 bases, and 17 bases lay in between. The CDR3 totals 16 residues. Germline lookup yields CDR1 LNHDA and CDR2 SQIVND (reference sequence). The CDR3: CASSIVGPGGKTEAFF. The CDR3 DNA follows: TGTGCCAGTAGTATAGTGGGTCCGGGGGGAAAGACTGAAGCTTTCTTT.

CDR3 DNA: TGTGCCAGCACTCCAGGTGGTTGGACTCCCTCCTATGGCTACACCTTC. Translating it yields CASTPGGWTPSYGYTF. The chain is built from TRBV2 and TRBJ1-2; D call uncertain. Trimming took off 7 bases at V and 4 bases at J, with 22 bases between the two ends. CDR3 length: 16 residues. Germline V lookup: CDR1 SNHLY, CDR2 FYNNEI.

This chain links TRBV10-1 with TRBJ2-3; 11 nucleotides agree with TRBD2. The germline V gene encodes CDR1 WNHNN and CDR2 SYGVQD (reference sequence). V trimming: 3 bases; J trimming: 2 bases; junction bases outside the gene matches: 4. The CDR3 runs 16 residues. In DNA, the CDR3 is TGCGCCAGCAGTGACCCTAGCGGGGGGCACACAGATACGCAGTATTTT. It is translated as CASSDPSGGHTDTQYF.

The chain uses TRBV6-5 and TRBJ2-2; D call uncertain. This CDR3 has 13 amino acids. CDR1 and CDR2 from the germline V gene are MNHEY and SVGAGI. Trimming removed 6 bases at V and 6 bases at J, with 11 bases between. This CDR3 is CASSPDDAGELFF. The CDR3 DNA is TGTGCCAGCAGCCCTGACGACGCCGGGGAGCTGTTTTTT.

V is TRBV10-1 and J is TRBJ1-1, with D maybe TRBD1 (6 bases). The CDR3 contains 13 residues. Germline values: CDR1 WNHNN, CDR2 SYGVQD (reference sequence). Trimming shortened V by 6 bases and J by 1 base, and 9 bases separated the two germline ends. CDR3 DNA sequence: TGCGCCAGCAGCCTGGACAGGAACACTGAAGCTTTCTTT. This sequence encodes CASSLDRNTEAFF.

V and J are TRBV11-2 and TRBJ2-5, with 11 bases lining up with TRBD2. V trimming: 5 bases; J trimming: 2 bases; junction bases outside the gene matches: 7. The CDR3 loop spans 16 amino acids. The V gene's germline CDR1 is SGHAT and CDR2 FQNNGV. CDR3 bases: TGTGCCAGCAGCCGTTTTAGCGGGGGGGTTCAAGAGACCCAGTACTTC. Amino acid sequence: CASSRFSGGVQETQYF.

As concerns this clone: Other DNA sequences within the sample encode an identical CDR3. This sequence joins TRBV15 and TRBJ1-2; D gene ambiguous. The V gene's germline CDR1 is LNHNV and CDR2 YYDKDF (reference sequence). Trimming took off 0 bases at V and 6 bases at J, with 8 bases between the two ends. The CDR3 extends over 13 amino acids. This chain's CDR3 is CATSREEGDGYTF. The CDR3 DNA follows: TGTGCCACCAGCAGAGAGGAGGGAGATGGCTACACCTTC.